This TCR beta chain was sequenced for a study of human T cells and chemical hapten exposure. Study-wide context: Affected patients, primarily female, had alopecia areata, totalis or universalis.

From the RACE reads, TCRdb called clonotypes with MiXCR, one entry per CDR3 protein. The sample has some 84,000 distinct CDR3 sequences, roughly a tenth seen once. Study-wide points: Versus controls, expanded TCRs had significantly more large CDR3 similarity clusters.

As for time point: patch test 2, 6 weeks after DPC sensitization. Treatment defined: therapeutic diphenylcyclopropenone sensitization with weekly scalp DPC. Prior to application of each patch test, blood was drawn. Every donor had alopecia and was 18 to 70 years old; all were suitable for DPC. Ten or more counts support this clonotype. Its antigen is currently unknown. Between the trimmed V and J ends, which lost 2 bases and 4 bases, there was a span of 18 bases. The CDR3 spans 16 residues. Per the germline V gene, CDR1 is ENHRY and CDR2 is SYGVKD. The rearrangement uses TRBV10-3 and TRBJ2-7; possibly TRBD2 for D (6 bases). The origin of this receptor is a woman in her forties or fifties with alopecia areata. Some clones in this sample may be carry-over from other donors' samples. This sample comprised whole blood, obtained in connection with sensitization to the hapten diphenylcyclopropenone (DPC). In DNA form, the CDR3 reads TGTGCCATCAGTGAGGGCGGTAGCGGTCTACGGTACGAGCAGTACTTC. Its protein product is CAISEGGSGLRYEQYF.